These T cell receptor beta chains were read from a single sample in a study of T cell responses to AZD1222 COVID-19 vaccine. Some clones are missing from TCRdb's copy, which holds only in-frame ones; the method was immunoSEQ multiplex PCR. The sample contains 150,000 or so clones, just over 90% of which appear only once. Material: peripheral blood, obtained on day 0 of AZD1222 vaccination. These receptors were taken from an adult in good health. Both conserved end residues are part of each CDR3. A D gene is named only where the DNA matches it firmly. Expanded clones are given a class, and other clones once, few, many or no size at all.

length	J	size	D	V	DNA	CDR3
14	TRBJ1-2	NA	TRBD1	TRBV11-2	TGTGCCAGCAGCGTTGACAGGGGGACCTATGGCTACACCTTC	CASSVDRGTYGYTF
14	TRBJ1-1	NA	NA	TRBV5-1	TGCGCCAGCAGCTTATACCTTATGAACACTGAAGCTTTCTTT	CASSLYLMNTEAFF
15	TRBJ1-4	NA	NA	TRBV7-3	TGTGCCAGCAGCTTAACCGGGCAAAAAGGCGAAAAACTGTTTTTT	CASSLTGQKGEKLFF
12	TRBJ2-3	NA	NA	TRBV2	TGTGCCAGCAGCGAGAACTCAGGACTAAGGAGTTTT	CASSENSGLRSF
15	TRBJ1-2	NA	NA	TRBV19	TGTGCCAGTAGACCCGGGGCACAGGGCGGCTATGGCTACACCTTC	CASRPGAQGGYGYTF
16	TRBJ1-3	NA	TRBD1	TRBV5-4	TGTGCCAGCAGCGCACGACAGGGGCCGGCTGGAAACACCATATATTTT	CASSARQGPAGNTIYF
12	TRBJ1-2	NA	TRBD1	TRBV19	TGTGCCACCGCGGACAGGGTTTTGGGCTACACCTTC	CATADRVLGYTF
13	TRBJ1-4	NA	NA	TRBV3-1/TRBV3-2	TGTGCCAGCAGCCACGAGGCTAATGAAAAACTGTTTTTT	CASSHEANEKLFF
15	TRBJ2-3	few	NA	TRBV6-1	TGTGCCAGCAGTGCAGCGGGTGGGGGCACAGATACGCAGTATTTT	CASSAAGGGTDTQYF
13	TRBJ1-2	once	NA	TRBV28	TGTGCCAGCAGTTCCAGTACCCGTTATGGCTACACCTTC	CASSSSTRYGYTF
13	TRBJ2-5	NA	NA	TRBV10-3	TGTGCCATCGAGTCGGCAGGCCAAGAGACCCAGTACTTC	CAIESAGQETQYF
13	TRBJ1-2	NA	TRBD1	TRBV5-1	TGCGCCAGCAGCTGGGACAGGGACTATGGCTACACCTTC	CASSWDRDYGYTF
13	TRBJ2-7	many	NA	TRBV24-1	TGTGCCACCAGTGAAACAGGGACCCGCGAGCAGTACTTC	CATSETGTREQYF
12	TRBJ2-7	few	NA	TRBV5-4	TGTGCCAGCAGCGGCAGAGACTACGAGCAGTACTTC	CASSGRDYEQYF
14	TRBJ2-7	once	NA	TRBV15	TGTGCCACCAGCGCAGGAACAGAAGAGCACGAGCAGTACTTC	CATSAGTEEHEQYF
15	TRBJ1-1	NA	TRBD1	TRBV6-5	TGTGCCAGCAGTTACACGGGCAGGGGGCAGGTTGAAGCTTTCTTT	CASSYTGRGQVEAFF
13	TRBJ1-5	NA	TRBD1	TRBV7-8	TGTGCCAGCAGCTTGAACAGGGGTCAGCCCCAGCATTTT	CASSLNRGQPQHF
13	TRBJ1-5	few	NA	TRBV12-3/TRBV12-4	TGTGCCAGCAGTGGAACGGGGGGCCAGCCCCAGCATTTT	CASSGTGGQPQHF
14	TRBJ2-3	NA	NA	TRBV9	TGTGCCAGCAGCGGTGACACCGGTTTGGATACGCAGTATTTT	CASSGDTGLDTQYF
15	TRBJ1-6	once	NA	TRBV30	TGTGCCTGGAGTGTACGGCAGGGTGATAATTCACCCCTCCACTTT	CAWSVRQGDNSPLHF
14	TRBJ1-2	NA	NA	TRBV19	TGTGCCAGTAGTAGATTCGGGGGGGACTATGGCTACACCTTC	CASSRFGGDYGYTF
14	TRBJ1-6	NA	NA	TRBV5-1	TGCGCCAGCAGGGCCGGACAGAACAATTCACCCCTCCACTTT	CASRAGQNNSPLHF
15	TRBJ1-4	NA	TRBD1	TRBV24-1	TGTGCCACCAGTGTCGGACAGGGGGATAATGAAAAACTGTTTTTT	CATSVGQGDNEKLFF
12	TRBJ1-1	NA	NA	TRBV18	TGTGCCAGCTCACCACCTGTTTCAGAAGCTTTCTTT	CASSPPVSEAFF
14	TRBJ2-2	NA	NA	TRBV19	TGTGCCAGTTCTAGACAGGACAACACCGGGGAGCTGTTTTTT	CASSRQDNTGELFF
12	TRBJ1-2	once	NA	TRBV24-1	TGTGCCACCAGCCCGGGAGGCTATGGCTACACCTTC	CATSPGGYGYTF
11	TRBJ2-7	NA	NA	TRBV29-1	TGCAGCGGGGCCATTGATTTAGAGCAGTACTTC	CSGAIDLEQYF
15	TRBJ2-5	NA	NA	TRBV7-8	TGTGCCAGCAGCTTAGATGGTTCGAAGGGCGAGACCCAGTACTTC	CASSLDGSKGETQYF
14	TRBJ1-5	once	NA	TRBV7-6	TGTGCCAGCAGCTCGGGACGGCCCAATCAGCCCCAGCATTTT	CASSSGRPNQPQHF
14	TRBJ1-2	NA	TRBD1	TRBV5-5	TGTGCCAGCAGGATAACACAGGGGAACTATGGCTACACCTTC	CASRITQGNYGYTF